This TCR beta chain was retrieved from a study of T cells after yellow fever vaccination. In the study overall: When fractions had low cell numbers, they were prepared with SMART-Seq v4 Ultra Low Input.

5'RACE template switching produced TCR cDNA carrying a universal primer site and UMIs. TCRdb recomputed calls from the 5' RACE reads with MiXCR, one row per CDR3 protein. The sample has about 99,000 distinct CDR3 sequences; about 5.8% are singletons. Study-level points and caveats: Clonotypes shared by both compartments, CD4 and CD8, made up a small share. Sorted repertoires could include abundant contaminating clonotypes from bulk cells.

In this sample, this clonotype turned up a few times. No antigen is known for it. Germline trimming cut 5 bases from V and 4 bases from J; bases unmatched to any gene: 16. This CDR3 spans 19 amino acids. The V and J genes are TRBV12-3 or TRBV12-4 and TRBJ2-1; 11 bases are a match to TRBD2. The sample here was CD8+ T cells sorted from PBMCs, taken 10 days after the yellow fever booster vaccination. This sequence originates from a man younger than 30 who received the YFV17D yellow fever vaccine. For the CDR3, the DNA is TGTGCCAGCAGTCCCAAGGCGGGGCTAGCGGGGGGTCTTTACAATGAGCAGTTCTTC. Protein product: CASSPKAGLAGGLYNEQFF.